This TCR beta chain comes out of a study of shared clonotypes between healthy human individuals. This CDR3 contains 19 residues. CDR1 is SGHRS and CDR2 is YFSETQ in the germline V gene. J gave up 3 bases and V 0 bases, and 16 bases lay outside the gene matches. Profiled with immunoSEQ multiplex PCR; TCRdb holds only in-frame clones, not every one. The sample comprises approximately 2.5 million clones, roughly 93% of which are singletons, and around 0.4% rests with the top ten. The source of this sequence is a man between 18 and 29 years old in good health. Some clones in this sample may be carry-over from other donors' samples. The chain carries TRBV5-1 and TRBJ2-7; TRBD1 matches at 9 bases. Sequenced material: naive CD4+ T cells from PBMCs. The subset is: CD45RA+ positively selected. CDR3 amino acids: CASSLEARDRERGRYEQYF. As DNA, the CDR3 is TGCGCCAGCAGCTTGGAAGCCCGGGACAGGGAAAGGGGCCGCTACGAGCAGTACTTC.